This entry concerns a single T cell receptor (beta chain). The antigen remains undetermined. Alongside a J-beta primer mix, a sample-barcoded 5' primer served in a second PCR lasting roughly 6 to 11 cycles. TCRdb recomputed calls from the 5' RACE reads with MiXCR, one row per CDR3 protein. This sample carries about 1.5 million distinct CDR3 sequences, roughly 40% of them seen once, and the ten largest clones take less than 8%. With 4 bases removed from V and 3 bases from J, the gap between germline ends came to 16 bases. CDR1 and CDR2 (germline): ENHRY, SYGVKD. The CDR3 covers 15 residues. This specimen comes from a study of blood T cells in healthy people across ages. Study conclusions and caveats: Age brought a roughly linear fall in TCR beta diversity measured per million T cells.

Each donor's blood draw was approximately 10 milliliters of peripheral blood. Sequencing used blood. The TCR was taken from a woman aged 18-30 years in good health. The J gene is TRBJ2-7, the V gene TRBV10-3, with D maybe TRBD2 (5 bases). The DNA of the CDR3 is TGTGCCATCAGTGTCGACCGGGGTTCCGTCTACGAGCAGTACTTC. Its translation: CAISVDRGSVYEQYF.